This T cell receptor beta chain appears in the sequencing data of a study of cytomegalovirus exposure and HLA in healthy donors. The wider study: A subsequent analysis reported that the 95 to 150 validation repertoires were produced on the same platform that had also been used for the roughly 700 first-cohort repertoires.

Some clones are missing from TCRdb's copy, which holds only in-frame ones; the method was immunoSEQ multiplex PCR. This sample has 200,000 to 250,000 clones, with about 89% found just once. This receptor was obtained from a woman in her late teens or twenties in good health and CMV-seronegative. Sequenced material: PBMCs.

The CDR3, as DNA: TGCGCCAGCAGCACCGGGGAAAACACTGAAGCTTTCTTT. Translated: CASSTGENTEAFF. This chain links TRBV5-1 with TRBJ1-1, with D unclear. The CDR3 spans 13 residues. Germline V gene lookup returns CDR1 SGHRS and CDR2 YFSETQ. V lost 4 bases and J lost 2, with 9 bases in between.